This T cell receptor beta chain is from a study of blood T cell repertoires in COVID-19. Assay used: immunoSEQ multiplex PCR; TCRdb lists only in-frame clones, some missing. The repertoire has under 350,000 clones, about nine tenths of them found once; the top ten carry roughly 2.2%. Germline assignment: CDR1 LNHNV and CDR2 YYDKDF (reference sequence). V lost 0 bases, J lost 6 bases, and 8 bases lay in between. The CDR3 consists of 14 residues. This clone showed up just once. The same CDR3 can be traced to other DNA sequences in this sample. This receptor was obtained from a man aged 45 to 65 with acute or convalescent COVID-19. J is TRBJ1-4 and V is TRBV15, with a weak D call TRBD1 (5 bases). Sequencing input: peripheral blood. CDR3 region: CATSRDPGDEKLFF. The CDR3 DNA reads TGTGCCACCAGCAGAGATCCGGGGGATGAAAAACTGTTTTTT.